This TCR beta chain was sequenced during a study of cytomegalovirus exposure and HLA in healthy donors (dated by TCRdb to about 2017). Describing the broader study: An earlier analysis of 587 of the donors reported over 250 Gb of sequence data and 117 million unique TCR beta sequences obtained from about 200 million T cells. The genetic ancestry cluster associated with self-reported Caucasian donors included about 84% of the roughly 390 genotyped donors. Every repertoire in the discovery cohort had been generated on one and the same sequencing platform. In a later genetic analysis, genome-wide SNP genotypes for about 55% of the 666 donors were used, and that subset was treated as a discovery cohort. Besides the first cohort of approximately 710 subjects, a separate validation cohort made up of roughly 120 different subjects was used. HLA typing covered class I and class II loci at four-digit resolution. Roughly five DR-DQ haplotypes were handled as single units for association and clustering, since linkage in the cohort was strong. Among 300 to 500 genotyped donors of the cohort, an average of roughly 230,000 unique TCR beta nucleotide sequences was sequenced per donor, of which about 19% were non-productive. The study combined high-throughput TCR immunosequencing, statistical association of individual TCRs with disease status, and machine learning to predict cytomegalovirus infection status. Typing coverage differed by locus: A, B, C, DRB1 and DQB1 were typed in about 629-630 donors, DQA1 in 522, DPA1 in 600 to 610, and DPB1 in roughly 470. The T cell repertoires of roughly 660 subjects were profiled by immunosequencing and related to cytomegalovirus serostatus. The aim of the study was to test whether cataloging public T cell receptors could identify signatures of past pathogen exposure. A later analysis re-examined previously published TCR beta repertoires from about 700 donors and added high-resolution HLA genotyping to investigate patterns of TCR occurrence. Rather than drawing on any new phenotypic data, the later analysis identified candidate immune exposures from TCR beta sequences and the way those sequences occurred across donors. Donor age, sex, ethnicity and CMV serostatus were compiled alongside the repertoire data. An earlier analysis of approximately 500 of the donors applied high-throughput TCR beta sequencing to assess whether each TCR beta V gene segment acted as functional or pseudogenic. An early release covering 500 to 750 HLA-typed donors comprised roughly 300 gigabases of sequencing data and around 85 million unique TCR sequences.

The junction shows trimming of 4 bases on V and 3 bases on J, and the gene matches do not reach 6 bases of it. In the germline V gene (reference sequence), CDR1 corresponds to SEHNR and CDR2 to FQNEAQ. The CDR3, from cysteine to phenylalanine, totals 15 residues. Only the CDR3 portion is preserved as DNA: 45 bases, with reading frame beginning at the first base. Concerning this clone itself: Its antigen remains undetermined. No much larger clonotype is one base removed from it; base qualities were not supplied.

The cohort was made up of 650 to 700 healthy bone marrow donors. Cohort members were all nominally healthy when sampled, although unrecorded immune exposures were likely present. The donor tested CMV seropositive and was one of the 289 seropositive cohort members. A peripheral blood sample was provided by each donor, and peripheral blood mononuclear cells were used for TCR beta sequencing. The Qiagen DNeasy Blood Extraction Kit was used to extract genomic DNA from the blood cell samples. Library method: the immunoSEQ multiplex PCR assay. The multiplex PCR relied on a mix of 60 forward primers for TCR Vbeta segments and 13 reverse primers for TCR Jbeta segments. A multiplex PCR assay on genomic DNA amplified the CDR3 region of rearranged TCR beta genes. On the Illumina HiSeq System, the amplified TCR beta libraries were sequenced as 87-base-pair reads. The original methods were these. Across the 670 or so repertoires, a later analysis counted 60 million to 90 million unique TCR beta chains, around 11 million of which were shared by at least two donors. Raw reads were error-corrected and collapsed into unique sequences with a nearest-neighbor algorithm that merged closely related sequences to remove PCR and sequencing errors. CDR3 sequences were aligned to IMGT reference sequences to assign V, D and J gene segments. Each retained sequence needed at least a six-nucleotide match to both a V gene segment and a J gene segment. A rearrangement counted as productive if the CDR3 had no stop codons and remained in frame with V and J, and every other rearrangement counted as non-productive. Following IMGT convention, CDR3 was defined as the stretch from the second conserved V-encoded cysteine up to the conserved J-encoded phenylalanine. The earlier analysis of about 590 of the donors excluded sequences that lacked an unambiguous match to a single V gene segment. In an earlier analysis of more than 500 of the donors, a V segment was called functional when productive rearrangements were above 56.7%, and segregating when the standard deviation between donors exceeded 5%. A statistical classification framework was built for diagnosing cytomegalovirus status from the catalog of TCR beta chain sequences. In a later analysis, V and J genes were assigned by comparing TCR nucleotide sequences against IMGT/GENE-DB human TR gene sequences. The TCRdist pipeline was used in a later analysis to assign CDR3 sequences and most-parsimonious VDJ recombination scenarios. In a later analysis, every TCR beta chain was defined by the combination of its CDR3 amino acid sequence and its V-gene family, and reads without a unique V-gene family were dropped. A later analysis removed 592 highly shared, low-generation-probability nucleotide sequences to deal with suspected cross-contamination and a sequencing artifact. In a later analysis, a clonal expansion index was calculated for each public chain from normalized within-repertoire ranks of inferred template counts. In a later analysis, generation probabilities were computed with a VDJ recombination model fitted to out-of-frame rearrangements, and the resulting probabilities were checked against IGoR. A later analysis scored TCR-TCR, TCR-HLA and TCR-CMV co-occurrence with hypergeometric tests, applying a repertoire-size bias correction to TCR pairs. In a later analysis, false discovery rates were estimated by permuting HLA or CMV assignments 20 times. In a later analysis, co-occurring TCRs were grouped using DBSCAN, with TCRdist sequence similarity added in when clustering inside HLA-allele-positive subsets. For co-occurrence clustering, repertoires with fewer than 30,000 or more than 120,000 public chains were excluded, along with 4 to 6 repertoires with anomalous nucleotide sharing. TCRdb stores this immuneACCESS table with in-frame sequences only. Part of the clones is absent; in the studies checked, under half of the shortfall reflects unresolved V genes, and no reason is known for the rest. Clonal size and the V and J genes are those of that table, whereas D and trimming came from the DNA. The sample contains more than 100,000 clones, around two thirds of them found a single time. Nearly 8.5% of the sample lies in the top ten.

Study-wide conclusions, independent of this receptor: The authors suggested that the approach could potentially be extended to other disease states and immunological phenotypes. A further reported finding was that TCR beta sequences accurately predicted the HLA-A and HLA-B alleles for most subjects in the first cohort. At a false discovery rate of 0.05, a later analysis linked around 15,000 TCR beta sequences to specific HLA alleles. Sequencing depth was assumed to be roughly uniform across donors in the presence/absence analyses, though that assumption may not hold. In a later analysis, the rate of TCR association differed among HLA loci, with DRB1 alleles having the most associated TCRs and HLA-C alleles having the fewest. In a later analysis, most CMV-associated TCR beta chains were found to appear HLA-restricted, with HLA associations seemingly driven largely by CMV exposure. Cytomegalovirus status was reported to be diagnosed by the classifier with high specificity and sensitivity in both the original and validation cohorts. A cluster of highly shared sequence variants was judged likely to represent a technical artifact of the sequencing pipeline. When HLA alleles, especially DR and DQ, strongly co-occurred, attributing TCR associations to individual alleles was difficult. Correlated functional status among segregating V segments might be attributable to linkage disequilibrium, but an unknown experimental factor could not be ruled out. While some public TCRs were present in many individuals, most TCR sequences turned up only very rarely across donors. A later analysis reported that several top co-occurrence clusters appeared linked to parvovirus B19, influenza, CMV and Epstein-Barr virus. Over 15 rarely observed V segments, including chromosome 9 orphons, were excluded from the earlier analysis of some 590 of the donors because counts were too low. In a later analysis, HLA-associated TCR beta chains showed more clonal expansion and lower generation probabilities than non-associated chains that were equally common. For the cohort, immune exposure information was limited to CMV serostatus. An association between a missense DCLRE1C variant and V-gene and J-gene trimming of TCR beta chains was found in a later genetic analysis and replicated in an independent cohort. Some IMGT-functional V segments, including TRBV6-2 and TRBV6-3, could not be told apart with the 87-base-pair reads, so those segments were excluded. In an earlier analysis of 587 of the donors, most TCR beta V segments were observed in productive rearrangements about 90% or about 30% of the time, broadly matching IMGT annotations. In the study, 150 to 200 TCR beta chains were listed as associated with cytomegalovirus. Because some donors lacked HLA typing at each locus, the association tests relied only on the typed subset. In vitro tests confirmed that three of the cytomegalovirus-associated TCR beta chains recognize cytomegalovirus antigens. According to a later genetic analysis, donors in an Asian-associated ancestry cluster had fewer N-insertions in productive TCRs than the roughly 660-donor mean. The cohort was sequenced for TCR beta chains only, and without alpha or paired-chain data the features that could be detected were limited.

The material sequenced was PBMCs. The TCR was taken from a woman between 40 and 55 years old in good health and CMV-seropositive. The chain is encoded by TRBV7-9 joined to TRBJ2-1; the central 7 bases match TRBD1. The DNA reads as follows: TGTGCCAGCAGCTCCCGGGACAGAGTCTACAATGAGCAGTTCTTC. Its protein product is CASSSRDRVYNEQFF.